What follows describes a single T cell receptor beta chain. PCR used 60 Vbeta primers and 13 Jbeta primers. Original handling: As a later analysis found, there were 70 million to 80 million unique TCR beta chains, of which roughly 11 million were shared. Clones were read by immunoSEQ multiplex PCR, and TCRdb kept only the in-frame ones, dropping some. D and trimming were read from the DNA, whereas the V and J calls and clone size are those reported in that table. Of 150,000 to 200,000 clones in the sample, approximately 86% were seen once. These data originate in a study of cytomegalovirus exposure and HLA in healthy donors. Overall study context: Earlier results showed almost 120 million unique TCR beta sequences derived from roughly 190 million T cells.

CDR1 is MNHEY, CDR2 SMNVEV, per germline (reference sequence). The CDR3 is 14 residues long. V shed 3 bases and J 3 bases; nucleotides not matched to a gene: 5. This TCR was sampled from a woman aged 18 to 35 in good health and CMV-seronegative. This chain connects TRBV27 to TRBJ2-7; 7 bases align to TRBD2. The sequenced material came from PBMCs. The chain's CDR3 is CASSFSPGGYEQYF. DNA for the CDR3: TGTGCCAGCAGTTTCTCCCCGGGAGGCTACGAGCAGTACTTC.